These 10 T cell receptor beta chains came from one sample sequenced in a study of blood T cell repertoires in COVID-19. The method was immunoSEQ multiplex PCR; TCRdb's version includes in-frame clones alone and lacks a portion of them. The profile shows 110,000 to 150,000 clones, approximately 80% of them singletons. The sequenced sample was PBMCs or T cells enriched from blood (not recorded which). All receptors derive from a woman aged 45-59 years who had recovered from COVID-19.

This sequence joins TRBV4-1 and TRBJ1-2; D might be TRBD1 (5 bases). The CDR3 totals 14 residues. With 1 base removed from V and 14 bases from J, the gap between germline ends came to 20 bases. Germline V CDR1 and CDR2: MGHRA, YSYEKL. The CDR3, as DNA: TGCGCCAGCAGCCAAGTCATGGGCACAGAAGGGGTGACCTTC. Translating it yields CASSQVMGTEGVTF.

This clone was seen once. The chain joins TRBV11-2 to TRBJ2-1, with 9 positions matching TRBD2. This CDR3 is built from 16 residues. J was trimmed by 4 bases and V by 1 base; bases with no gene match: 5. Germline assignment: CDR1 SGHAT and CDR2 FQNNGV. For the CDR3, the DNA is TGTGCCAGCAGCTTAGGTGGTAGCGGGGGTTACAATGAGCAGTTCTTC. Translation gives CASSLGGSGGYNEQFF.

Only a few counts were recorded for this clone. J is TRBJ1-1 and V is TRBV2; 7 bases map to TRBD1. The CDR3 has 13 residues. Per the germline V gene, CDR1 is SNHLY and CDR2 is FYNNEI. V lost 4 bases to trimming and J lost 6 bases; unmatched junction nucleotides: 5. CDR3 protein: CASSGQGDAEAFF. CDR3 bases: TGTGCCAGCAGTGGTCAGGGGGACGCTGAAGCTTTCTTT.

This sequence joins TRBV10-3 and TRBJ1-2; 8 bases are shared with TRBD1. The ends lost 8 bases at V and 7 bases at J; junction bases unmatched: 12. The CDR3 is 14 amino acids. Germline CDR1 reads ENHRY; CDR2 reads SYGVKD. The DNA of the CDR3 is TGTGCCATCGGAGAGGTGGGACAGGTGCTTGGCTACACCTTC. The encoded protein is CAIGEVGQVLGYTF.

The CDR3 DNA follows: TGTGCCAGCAGTTCACCCGGGACAGGATTCTACAATGAGCAGTTCTTC. Its protein product is CASSSPGTGFYNEQFF. The rearrangement joins TRBV27 to TRBJ2-1, with TRBD1 matching 8 bases. Trimming took 4 bases from V and 3 from J; bases not matched to a gene: 8. This CDR3 has 16 residues. CDR1 MNHEY and CDR2 SMNVEV come from the germline V gene (reference sequence).

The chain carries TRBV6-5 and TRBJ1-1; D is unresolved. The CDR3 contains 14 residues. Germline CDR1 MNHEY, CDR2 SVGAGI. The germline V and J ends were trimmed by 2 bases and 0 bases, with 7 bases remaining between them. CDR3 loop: CASSYTGLNTEAFF. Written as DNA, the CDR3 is TGTGCCAGCAGTTACACGGGGTTGAACACTGAAGCTTTCTTT.

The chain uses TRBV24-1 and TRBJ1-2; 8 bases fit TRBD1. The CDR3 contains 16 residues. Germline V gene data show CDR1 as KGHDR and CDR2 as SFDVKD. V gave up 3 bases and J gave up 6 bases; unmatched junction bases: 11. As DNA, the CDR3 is TGTGCCACCAGTGATACCCCAGGGGTACAGGGGGATGGCTACACCTTC. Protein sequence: CATSDTPGVQGDGYTF.

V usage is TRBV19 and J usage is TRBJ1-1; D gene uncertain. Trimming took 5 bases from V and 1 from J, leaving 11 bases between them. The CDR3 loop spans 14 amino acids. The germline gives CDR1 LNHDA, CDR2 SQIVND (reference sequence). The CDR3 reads CASSGLYRNTEAFF. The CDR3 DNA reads TGTGCCAGTAGTGGTCTATACAGGAACACTGAAGCTTTCTTT.

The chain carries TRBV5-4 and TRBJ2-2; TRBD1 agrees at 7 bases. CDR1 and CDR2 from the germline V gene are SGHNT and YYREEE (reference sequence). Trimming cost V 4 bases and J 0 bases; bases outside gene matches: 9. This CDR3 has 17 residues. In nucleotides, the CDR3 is TGTGCCAGCAGCAAAGCCGGACAGGCCGCGAACACCGGGGAGCTGTTTTTT. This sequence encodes CASSKAGQAANTGELFF.

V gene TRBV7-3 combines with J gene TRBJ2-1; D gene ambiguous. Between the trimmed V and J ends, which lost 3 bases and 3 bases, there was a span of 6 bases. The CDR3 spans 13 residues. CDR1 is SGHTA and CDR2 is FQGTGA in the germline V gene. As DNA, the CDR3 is TGTGCCAGCAGCTTGAACAACTACAATGAGCAGTTCTTC. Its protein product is CASSLNNYNEQFF.